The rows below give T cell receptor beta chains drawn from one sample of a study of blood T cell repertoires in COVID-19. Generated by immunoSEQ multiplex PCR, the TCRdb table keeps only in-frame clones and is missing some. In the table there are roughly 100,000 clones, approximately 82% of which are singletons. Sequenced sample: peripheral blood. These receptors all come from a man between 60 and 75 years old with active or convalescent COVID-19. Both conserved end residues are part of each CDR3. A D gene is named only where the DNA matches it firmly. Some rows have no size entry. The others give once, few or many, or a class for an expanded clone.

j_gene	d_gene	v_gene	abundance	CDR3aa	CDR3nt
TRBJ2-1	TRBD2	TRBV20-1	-	CSASGGRAYNEQFF	TGCAGTGCTAGTGGCGGGAGGGCTTACAATGAGCAGTTCTTC
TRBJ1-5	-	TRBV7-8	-	CASSGPQNQPQHF	TGTGCCAGCAGCGGGCCGCAGAATCAGCCCCAGCATTTT
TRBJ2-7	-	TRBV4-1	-	CASSQGTGRQYF	TGCGCCAGCAGCCAGGGCACAGGGCGGCAGTACTTC
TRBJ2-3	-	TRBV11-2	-	CASSLGWRGGNTDTQYF	TGTGCCAGCAGCTTAGGATGGAGGGGGGGAAACACAGATACGCAGTATTTT
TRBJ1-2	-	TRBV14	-	CASSQQAGRNYGYTF	TGTGCCAGCAGCCAGCAGGCCGGGAGAAACTATGGCTACACCTTC
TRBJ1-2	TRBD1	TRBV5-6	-	CASSLSGQGARGYGYTF	TGTGCCAGCAGCTTGTCGGGACAGGGGGCAAGGGGCTATGGCTACACCTTC
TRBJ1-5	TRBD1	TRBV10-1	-	CASTKPGTGYNQPQHF	TGCGCCAGCACCAAGCCCGGGACAGGGTACAATCAGCCCCAGCATTTT
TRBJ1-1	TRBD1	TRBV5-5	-	CASSTTGSTEAFF	TGTGCCAGCAGCACGACAGGGTCTACTGAAGCTTTCTTT
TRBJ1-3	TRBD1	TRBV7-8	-	CASSISRTGGNTIYF	TGTGCCAGCAGTATATCGAGGACAGGGGGAAACACCATATATTTT
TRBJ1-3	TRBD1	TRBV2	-	CASTRDRLSGNTIYF	TGTGCCAGCACCAGGGACAGACTCTCTGGAAACACCATATATTTT
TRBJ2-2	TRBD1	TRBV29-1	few	CSVRTGETNTGELFF	TGCAGCGTAAGGACAGGAGAAACGAACACCGGGGAGCTGTTTTTT
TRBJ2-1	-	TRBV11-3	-	CASSFLLQGWLDYNEQFF	TGTGCCAGCAGCTTTCTACTACAGGGCTGGCTTGACTACAATGAGCAGTTCTTC
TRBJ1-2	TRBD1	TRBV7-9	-	CASSLYRGDGYTF	TGTGCCAGCAGCTTATACAGGGGGGACGGCTACACCTTC
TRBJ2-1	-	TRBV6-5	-	CASIRGSYNEQFF	TGTGCCAGCATTAGGGGATCCTACAATGAGCAGTTCTTC
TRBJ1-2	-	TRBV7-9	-	CASSLVLTANYGYTF	TGTGCCAGCAGCTTAGTCCTGACAGCTAACTATGGCTACACCTTC
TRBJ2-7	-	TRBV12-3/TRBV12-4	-	CANRREFYEQYF	TGTGCCAACCGACGGGAGTTCTACGAGCAGTACTTC
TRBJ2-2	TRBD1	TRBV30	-	CAWSRDRVGTGELFF	TGTGCCTGGAGTCGGGACAGGGTGGGCACCGGGGAGCTGTTTTTT
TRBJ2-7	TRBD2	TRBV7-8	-	CASSSAGRASYEQYF	TGTGCCAGCAGCTCCGCCGGGAGGGCCAGCTACGAGCAGTACTTC
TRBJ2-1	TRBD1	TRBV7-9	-	CASSGTDNEQFF	TGTGCCAGCAGCGGGACAGACAATGAGCAGTTCTTC
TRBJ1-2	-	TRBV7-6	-	CASSLGGDLSYGYTF	TGTGCCAGCAGCTTGGGAGGAGACCTCTCTTATGGCTACACCTTC
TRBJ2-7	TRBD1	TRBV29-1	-	CSVPGGQGYEQYF	TGCAGCGTTCCCGGAGGACAGGGCTACGAGCAGTACTTC
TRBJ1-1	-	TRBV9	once	CASSVDPSVNTEAFF	TGTGCCAGCAGCGTAGATCCCTCAGTCAACACTGAAGCTTTCTTT
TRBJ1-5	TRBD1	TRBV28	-	CASRQGAAQPQHF	TGTGCCAGCAGACAGGGGGCGGCTCAGCCCCAGCATTTT
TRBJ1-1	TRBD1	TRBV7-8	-	CASSRDRGENTEAFF	TGTGCCAGCAGCCGGGACAGGGGCGAGAACACTGAAGCTTTCTTT
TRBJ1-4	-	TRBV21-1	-	CASSTGGQGNEKLFF	TGTGCCAGCAGCACCGGGGGGCAGGGGAACGAAAAACTGTTTTTT
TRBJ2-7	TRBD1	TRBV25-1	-	CASSGTGSNEQYF	TGTGCCAGCAGCGGGACAGGGAGCAACGAGCAGTACTTC
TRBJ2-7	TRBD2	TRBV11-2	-	CASSLDLGTSSYEQYF	TGTGCCAGCAGCTTAGACCTCGGGACTAGCAGCTACGAGCAGTACTTC
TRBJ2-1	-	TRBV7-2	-	CASSLLAGEQFF	TGTGCCAGCAGCTTATTGGCGGGGGAGCAGTTCTTC
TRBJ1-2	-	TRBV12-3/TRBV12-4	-	CASSYGGLGYTF	TGTGCCAGCAGTTACGGGGGATTAGGCTACACCTTC
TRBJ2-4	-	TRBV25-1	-	CASSGIAKNIQYF	TGTGCCAGCTCCGGTATAGCCAAAAACATTCAGTACTTC
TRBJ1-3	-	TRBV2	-	CASSEGRTESSGNTIYF	TGTGCCAGCAGTGAAGGGCGGACAGAGAGCTCTGGAAACACCATATATTTT
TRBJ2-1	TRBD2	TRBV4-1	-	CASSRGGGAYNEQFF	TGCGCCAGCAGCCGTGGCGGGGGAGCCTACAATGAGCAGTTCTTC
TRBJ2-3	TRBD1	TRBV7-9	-	CASSPKTGIPTDTQYF	TGTGCCAGCAGCCCAAAGACAGGGATACCTACAGATACGCAGTATTTT
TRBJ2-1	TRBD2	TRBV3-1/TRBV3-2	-	CASSPWLGTSGSNEQFF	TGTGCCAGCAGCCCCTGGTTAGGGACTAGCGGGTCTAATGAGCAGTTCTTC
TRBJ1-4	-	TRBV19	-	CASSIPGSNEKLFF	TGTGCCAGTAGTATTCCGGGATCAAATGAAAAACTGTTTTTT
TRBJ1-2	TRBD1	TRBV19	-	CASSVDRAYYGYTF	TGTGCCAGTAGTGTGGACAGGGCCTACTATGGCTACACCTTC
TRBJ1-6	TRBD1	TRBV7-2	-	CASSGGTGVHSPLHF	TGTGCCAGCAGCGGCGGGACAGGGGTGCATTCACCCCTCCACTTT
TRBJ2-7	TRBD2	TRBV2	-	CASSDREGRYEQYF	TGTGCCAGCAGTGATAGGGAGGGACGCTACGAGCAGTACTTC
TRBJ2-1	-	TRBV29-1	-	CSVELLSSYNEQFF	TGCAGCGTTGAACTTCTCAGCTCCTACAATGAGCAGTTCTTC
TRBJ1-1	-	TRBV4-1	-	CASSHPARGNTEAFF	TGCGCCAGCAGCCACCCAGCTAGGGGCAACACTGAAGCTTTCTTT
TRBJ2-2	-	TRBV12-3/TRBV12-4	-	CASSLGQPGELFF	TGTGCCAGCAGTTTAGGACAGCCCGGGGAGCTGTTTTTT
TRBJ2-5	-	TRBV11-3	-	CASSPLEAQYF	TGTGCCAGCAGCCCCCTAGAAGCCCAGTACTTC
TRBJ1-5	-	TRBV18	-	CASSPNGNQPQHF	TGTGCCAGCTCACCAAACGGGAATCAGCCCCAGCATTTT
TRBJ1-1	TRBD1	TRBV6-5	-	CASSFSGTGPEDEAFF	TGTGCCAGCAGTTTCTCCGGGACAGGGCCCGAAGATGAAGCTTTCTTT
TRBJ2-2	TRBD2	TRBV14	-	CASSRLAGANTGELFF	TGTGCCAGCAGCCGATTAGCGGGAGCGAACACCGGGGAGCTGTTTTTT
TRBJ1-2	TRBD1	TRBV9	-	CASSVGTGGDYGYTF	TGTGCCAGCAGCGTAGGGACAGGGGGCGACTATGGCTACACCTTC
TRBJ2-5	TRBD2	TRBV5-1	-	CASSAGLAGGRETQYF	TGCGCCAGCAGCGCCGGACTAGCGGGAGGGAGAGAGACCCAGTACTTC
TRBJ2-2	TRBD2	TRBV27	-	CASSFSGRNTGELFF	TGTGCCAGCAGTTTCAGCGGGAGAAACACCGGGGAGCTGTTTTTT
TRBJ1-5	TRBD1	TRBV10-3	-	CAAKGADQPQHF	TGTGCCGCCAAGGGGGCGGATCAGCCCCAGCATTTT
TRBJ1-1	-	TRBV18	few	CASSPPEGYTEAFF	TGTGCCAGCTCACCACCGGAGGGGTACACTGAAGCTTTCTTT
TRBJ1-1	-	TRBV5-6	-	CASSWREGVDSEAFF	TGTGCCAGCAGCTGGAGGGAGGGGGTGGATTCTGAAGCTTTCTTT
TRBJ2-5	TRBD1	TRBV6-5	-	CASSSRQGGETQYF	TGTGCCAGCAGTTCCCGACAGGGGGGAGAGACCCAGTACTTC